The rows below give T cell receptor beta chains drawn from one sample of a study of blood T cell repertoires in COVID-19. TCRdb keeps only in-frame clones here, not all; method: immunoSEQ multiplex PCR. The sample contains around 49,000 clones, around 73% of which appear only once. Input material: PBMCs or T cells enriched from blood (not recorded which). The receptors stem from a woman between 45 and 60 years old with acute COVID-19. Both conserved end residues are part of each CDR3. D genes are given only for firm matches. Expanded clones are given a class, and other clones once, few, many or no size at all.

.	.	TRBV7-3	TRBJ2-4	TGTGCCAGCAGCTTAACGGCAGGTCTAGCCAAAAACATTCAGTACTTC	CASSLTAGLAKNIQYF
.	.	TRBV29-1	TRBJ1-1	TGCAGCGTTGTGAGGGAAACTGAAGCTTTCTTT	CSVVRETEAFF
TRBD2	.	TRBV6-5	TRBJ2-7	TGTGCCAGCAGGCCCTCGGGGACTAGTCTATACGAGCAGTACTTC	CASRPSGTSLYEQYF
TRBD1	.	TRBV6-1	TRBJ1-6	TGTGCCAGCAGTGATAATAGGGGGCGCAGTTCACCCCTCCACTTT	CASSDNRGRSSPLHF
TRBD2	few	TRBV7-3	TRBJ2-5	TGTGCCAGCAGCCCGCAAAGACTAGCGGGGGGACGGGAGACCCAGTACTTC	CASSPQRLAGGRETQYF
.	.	TRBV11-2	TRBJ1-4	TGTGCCAGCAGTCGTCGGCCAGGGGCGAATGAAAAACTGTTTTTT	CASSRRPGANEKLFF
.	.	TRBV19	TRBJ2-7	TGTGCCAGTAGTAGGAACAGGGATTACGAGCAGTACTTC	CASSRNRDYEQYF
.	.	TRBV4-1	TRBJ2-2	TGCGCCAGCAGCCAACAGGGTACCGGGGAGCTGTTTTTT	CASSQQGTGELFF
.	few	TRBV12-1	TRBJ1-2	TGTGCCAGCAGTCACCTACAGGGGGCTCCCAACTATGGCTACACCTTC	CASSHLQGAPNYGYTF
.	.	TRBV13	TRBJ1-3	TGTGCCAGCAGCTCCCGGAGATCGCGAAACACCATATATTTT	CASSSRRSRNTIYF
TRBD1	.	TRBV5-4	TRBJ2-2	TGTGCCAGCAGCTTGGGAGACTCGGGACAGGGGAAGGGGGAGCTGTTTTTT	CASSLGDSGQGKGELFF
TRBD1	.	TRBV24-1	TRBJ2-1	TGTGCCACCAGTGAAGAGAGAGACAGGGCTTACAATGAGCAGTTCTTC	CATSEERDRAYNEQFF
.	once	TRBV5-6	TRBJ2-7	TGTGCCAGCAGCCGCCCTAAGGCAGGGAACCACGAGCAGTACTTC	CASSRPKAGNHEQYF
TRBD1	.	TRBV2	TRBJ1-1	TGTGCCAGCAGGGAGGGGGACAGGGGGGCTTTCTTT	CASREGDRGAFF
TRBD1	.	TRBV2	TRBJ1-6	TGTGCCAGCAGTTATCGCAGGGGGCGGGATTCACCCCTCCACTTT	CASSYRRGRDSPLHF
.	.	TRBV10-1	TRBJ2-5	TGCGCCAGCAGTCCGGGGGTACAAGAGACCCAGTACTTC	CASSPGVQETQYF
TRBD1	few	TRBV7-9	TRBJ2-2	TGTGCCAGCAGCTCGACAGGGGGGTACGGGGAGCTGTTTTTT	CASSSTGGYGELFF
.	.	TRBV29-1	TRBJ1-2	TGCAGCGTTCAAACAGATAACTATGGCTACACCTTC	CSVQTDNYGYTF
.	.	TRBV7-8	TRBJ1-2	TGTGCCAGCAGCTTCAAGACCAGGGGCAATGACTATGGCTACACCTTC	CASSFKTRGNDYGYTF
TRBD2	.	TRBV14	TRBJ2-3	TGTGCCAGCAGCCAAGATAGGGGACTAGCGGTCACAGATACGCAGTATTTT	CASSQDRGLAVTDTQYF
.	.	TRBV2	TRBJ2-2	TGTGCCAGCAGCCGGGAGACCGGGATGAACACCGGGGAGCTGTTTTTT	CASSRETGMNTGELFF
.	few	TRBV11-3	TRBJ1-1	TGTGCCAGCAGCTTAGGAGGGGGAAGATCCAACACTGAAGCTTTCTTT	CASSLGGGRSNTEAFF
.	.	TRBV19	TRBJ1-6	TGTGCCAGTAGTCCCGGGACAAGCTCCTATAATTCACCCCTCCACTTT	CASSPGTSSYNSPLHF
.	.	TRBV4-2	TRBJ2-3	TGTGCCAGCAGCCAAGCACTAGCCCCTGGCACAGATACGCAGTATTTT	CASSQALAPGTDTQYF
TRBD2	.	TRBV5-8	TRBJ2-5	TGTGCCAGCAGCTTGGCAACTAGCGGGGTTGAGACCCAGTACTTC	CASSLATSGVETQYF
.	.	TRBV6-5	TRBJ2-3	TGTGCCAGCAGTCCTACTAGTCTTAGCACAGATACGCAGTATTTT	CASSPTSLSTDTQYF
TRBD2	few	TRBV6-4	TRBJ2-3	TGTGCCAGCAGTGTTGGTAGCGGGGGAGGGGATACGCAGTATTTT	CASSVGSGGGDTQYF
.	.	TRBV6-1	TRBJ1-2	TGTGCCAGCAGTGAATTGAGGGGGGGCCCTTCTCTTGGTGGCTACACCTTC	CASSELRGGPSLGGYTF
.	.	TRBV20-1	TRBJ1-2	TGCCTCTCCGGGTCTAACTATGGCTACACCTTC	CLSGSNYGYTF
TRBD2	.	TRBV11-1	TRBJ2-7	TGTGCCAGCAGTTCCCTTACTAGCGGGATCTCCTACGAGCAGTACTTC	CASSSLTSGISYEQYF
.	.	TRBV7-9	TRBJ1-5	TGTGCCAGCAGCTCCAACGGGGGGCATCAGCCCCAGCATTTT	CASSSNGGHQPQHF
TRBD1	.	TRBV11-1	TRBJ2-5	TGTGCCTCCCAGGGGGCGGGAGAGACCCAGTACTTC	CASQGAGETQYF
TRBD1	.	TRBV7-9	TRBJ2-7	TGTGCCAGCAGCTTAGTTCGGACAGGGCACTACGAGCAGTACTTC	CASSLVRTGHYEQYF
TRBD1	.	TRBV9	TRBJ1-1	TGTGCCAGCAGCGTAGGGGCAGGGGGGAGGACTGAAGCTTTCTTT	CASSVGAGGRTEAFF
TRBD2	.	TRBV30	TRBJ2-3	TGTGCCTGGAGTTTAGCGGGGGGCCTCACAGATACGCAGTATTTT	CAWSLAGGLTDTQYF
.	.	TRBV9	TRBJ1-6	TGTGCCAGCAGCGAGGCGGGCAGGGGCATTTCACCCCTCCACTTT	CASSEAGRGISPLHF
TRBD1	.	TRBV7-2	TRBJ2-5	TGTGCCAGCAGCGACAGAGGGGGCCAGGAGACCCAGTACTTC	CASSDRGGQETQYF
TRBD1	.	TRBV4-2	TRBJ1-1	TGTGCCAGCAGCCAACTTATAGGGGGCCCCCAGAACACTGAAGCTTTCTTT	CASSQLIGGPQNTEAFF
.	.	TRBV6-5	TRBJ2-5	TGTGCCAGCAGTCGGATCATCAGCGGGCAAGAGACCCAGTACTTC	CASSRIISGQETQYF
TRBD1	.	TRBV6-5	TRBJ1-1	TGTGCCAGCAGTTACCGGCGGACAGGGTTGTTCACTGAAGCTTTCTTT	CASSYRRTGLFTEAFF
.	.	TRBV28	TRBJ2-7	TGTGCCAGCAGAAATCCGACAGCCGGCGAGCAGTACTTC	CASRNPTAGEQYF
.	.	TRBV9	TRBJ2-4	TGTGCCAGCAGCATATATGATCGGGGGAACATTCAGTACTTC	CASSIYDRGNIQYF